This T cell receptor beta chain was observed in a study of pediatric ulcerative colitis. About this clone: Antigen unknown.

Germline V gene data show CDR1 as SQVTM and CDR2 as ANQGSEA. V lost 6 bases and J lost 1, with 12 bases in between. The CDR3 is 13 residues long. The table came from immunoSEQ multiplex PCR; TCRdb's copy has only in-frame clones and leaves some out. The repertoire consists of about 64,000 clones, with more than 60% occurring once and the leading ten covering 4% to 6.5%. Regarding the study as a whole: Ulcerative colitis patients shared more blood-rectal clones than controls. This repertoire reflects total lymphocytes rather than subpopulations like regulatory T cells. All ulcerative colitis patients, but no controls, carried two rectal clonotypes.

Colonoscopy and blood draw happened at the same time. Material: blood. The TCR comes from a boy between 10 and 17 years old with moderate ulcerative colitis. The rearrangement joins TRBV29-1 to TRBJ1-2, with D possibly TRBD1 on 6 matching bases. The CDR3 nucleotides are TGCAGCGTGGGGGTAGGGGGTAACTATGGCTACACCTTC. Encoded protein: CSVGVGGNYGYTF.